This TCR beta chain was retrieved from a study of PD-1 blockade in classical Hodgkin lymphoma. Study information: The nivolumab dose that patients received was 3 mg/kg, given intravenously every 2 weeks.

Concerning this clone: What it binds is not known.

Assay used: immunoSEQ multiplex PCR; TCRdb lists only in-frame clones, some missing. The table includes 64,000 or so clones, roughly 92% detected once. Time point reported: cycle 4 day 1 (C4D1), after five to seven weeks of nivolumab. Every one of the patients relapsed after autologous stem cell transplantation (brentuximab vedotin exposure was variable). Regarding the study as a whole: Healthy donors reportedly exceeded newly diagnosed patients in baseline TCR diversity. Anyone who began nivolumab under 1 year after ASCT was excluded.

The sequence was obtained from a human donor with classical Hodgkin lymphoma. This specimen consisted of peripheral blood mononuclear cells (PBMCs), obtained before the fourth cycle of nivolumab.

The CDR3 region has the DNA TGTGCCAGCAGCTTCGGACAGGAGAACTACGAGCAGTACTTC. As protein: CASSFGQENYEQYF. The chain couples TRBV5-4 to TRBJ2-7; 7 nucleotides agree with TRBD1. The V segment lost 2 bases and the J segment 3 bases; nucleotides outside the gene matches: 5. CDR1 and CDR2 from the germline V gene are SGHNT and YYREEE (reference sequence). The CDR3 loop spans 14 amino acids.